Below, 20 T cell receptor beta chains from the same sample are listed, as sequenced in a study of cytomegalovirus exposure and HLA in healthy donors listed by TCRdb under 2017. Receptor libraries were prepared by the immunoSEQ multiplex PCR assay. The multiplex PCR relied on a mix of 60 forward primers for TCR Vbeta segments and 13 reverse primers for TCR Jbeta segments. Not all clones reach the TCRdb copy of this immuneACCESS table, which keeps in-frame sequences only. Checked studies attribute under half of the gap to unresolved V genes and leave the rest unexplained. The sample table shows 70,000 to 95,000 clones, and about 76% are seen once. Roughly 15% of the sample rests with the top ten. The sequencing sample was made of PBMCs. All receptors derive from a middle-aged woman in good health and CMV-seropositive.

This chain uses TRBV29-1 with TRBJ1-2, with 8 bases lining up with TRBD1. The CDR3 extends over 17 amino acids. The germline V gene encodes CDR1 SQVTM and CDR2 ANQGSEA. The V gene end was trimmed by 5 bases and the J gene end by 3 bases; junction bases not matched to a gene: 17. The CDR3 loop is CSVPLDRGYLSDYGYTF. The DNA of the CDR3 is TGCAGCGTTCCTCTTGACAGGGGTTATCTTTCAGACTATGGCTACACCTTC.

This clone was found a few times. This chain links TRBV18 with TRBJ2-1, with 16 bases that match TRBD2. Per the germline V gene, CDR1 is KGHSH and CDR2 is LQKENI. This CDR3 has 22 amino acids. V was pared by 0 bases and J by 0 bases, with 11 bases of the junction left unmatched. CDR3 bases: TGTGCCAGCTCACCACCCCTCGGGACTAGCGGGGGGGCCATGAGCTCCTACAATGAGCAGTTCTTC. It is translated as CASSPPLGTSGGAMSSYNEQFF.

In its sample, this clone was seen once. The rearrangement uses TRBV9 and TRBJ2-4; TRBD2 is a possible D gene (5 bases). V lost 0 bases and J 1 base, leaving 5 bases between the germline ends. CDR3 length equals 14 residues. Germline-derived CDR1 and CDR2 are SGDLS and YYNGEE. The CDR3 reads CASSVGEAKNIQYF. The DNA of the CDR3 is TGTGCCAGCAGCGTAGGGGAGGCCAAAAACATTCAGTACTTC.

This chain uses TRBV9 with TRBJ1-3; no reliable D call. Germline lookup yields CDR1 SGDLS and CDR2 YYNGEE. This CDR3 has 16 amino acids. The V end was cut by 3 bases, the J end by 0 bases, with 13 bases between. CDR3 residues: CASSDGLALSGNTIYF. CDR3 coding DNA: TGTGCCAGCAGCGACGGGTTAGCCCTCTCTGGAAACACCATATATTTT.

The V gene is TRBV7-2, the J gene TRBJ1-6; tentative D call: TRBD1 (5 bases). Looked up from germline, CDR1 is SGHTA and CDR2 is FQGNSA. The CDR3 consists of 13 residues. V lost 1 base and J 11 bases, leaving 9 bases between the germline ends. CDR3 DNA sequence: TGTGCCAGCAGCTTAGAGGGCAGGGCACCCCTCCACTTT. Its translation is CASSLEGRAPLHF.

V and J are TRBV9 and TRBJ2-2, with TRBD1 matching 7 bases. The CDR3 is made up of 16 amino acids. Unmatched junction bases numbered 10, after V lost 3 bases and J lost 5 bases. Germline loops: CDR1 SGDLS, CDR2 YYNGEE. The chain's CDR3 is CASSEFTGAKTGELFF. The CDR3 DNA is TGTGCCAGCAGCGAATTTACAGGGGCAAAGACCGGGGAGCTGTTTTTT.

This clone has only a few counts. V and J are TRBV18 and TRBJ2-6; 9 nucleotides match TRBD1. Looked up from germline, CDR1 is KGHSH and CDR2 is LQKENI. Germline trimming cut 4 bases from V and 1 base from J; bases unmatched to any gene: 8. CDR3 size: 18 residues. The CDR3 DNA follows: TGTGCCAGCTCACTCCAACCGGGACAGGGATCTGGGGCCAACGTCCTGACTTTC. Its protein is CASSLQPGQGSGANVLTF.

CDR3 bases: TGCGCCAGCAGTGCGGGACAGGGATCCTACGAGCAGTACTTC. Translation gives CASSAGQGSYEQYF. The chain joins TRBV10-1 to TRBJ2-7; 9 bases are shared with TRBD1. Germline-derived CDR1 and CDR2 are WNHNN and SYGVQD (reference sequence). Unmatched junction bases numbered 2, after V lost 4 bases and J lost 1 base. The CDR3 is made up of 14 amino acids.

The V call is TRBV7-3, the J call TRBJ1-2; weak D call: TRBD1 (5 bases). V gave up 4 bases and J gave up 2 bases, with 17 bases separating them. CDR3 length: 16 amino acids. Germline V gene data show CDR1 as SGHTA and CDR2 as FQGTGA. The CDR3 reads CASSYETAPRNYGYTF. The CDR3 bases are TGTGCCAGCAGCTACGAGACAGCACCCCGAAACTATGGCTACACCTTC.

This rearrangement joins TRBV27 to TRBJ2-7, with TRBD2 matching over 7 bases. The germline V gene has CDR1 MNHEY and CDR2 SMNVEV (reference sequence). J gave up 1 base and V 4 bases, and 7 bases lay outside the gene matches. The CDR3 totals 15 residues. For the CDR3, the DNA is TGTGCCAGCAGTTCGGGCGGGAGAGTTTCCTACGAGCAGTACTTC. Its translation: CASSSGGRVSYEQYF.

The rearrangement joins TRBV5-1 to TRBJ1-6; the match to TRBD1 covers 9 bases. Germline V gives CDR1 SGHRS, CDR2 YFSETQ. There are 17 residues in the CDR3. V dropped 0 bases and J dropped 9; count of bases not matched to a gene: 10. The CDR3: CASSLVPGQGTGSPLHF. In DNA form, the CDR3 reads TGCGCCAGCAGCTTGGTCCCGGGACAGGGTACGGGTTCACCCCTCCACTTT.

Here the CDR3 reads CASSFGVELFF. The CDR3 coding sequence is TGCGCCAGCAGCTTCGGGGTGGAGCTGTTTTTT. The chain has TRBV5-1 and TRBJ2-2; perhaps TRBD2 as D (5 bases). CDR1 and CDR2 (germline): SGHRS, YFSETQ. CDR3 length: 11 amino acids. V dropped 2 bases and J dropped 10 bases, with 6 bases sitting between them. The whole variable domain, remainder taken from reference TRBV5-1 and TRBJ2-2, is KAGVTQTPRYLIKTRGQQVTLSCSPISGHRSVSWYQQTPGQGLQFLFEYFSETQRNKGNFPGRFSGRQFSNSRSEMNVSTLELGDSALYLCASSFGVELFFGEGSRLTVL.

V gene TRBV9 combines with J gene TRBJ1-5, with 7 nucleotides matching TRBD1. This CDR3 comprises 17 residues. Germline trimming cut 3 bases from V and 1 base from J; bases unmatched to any gene: 10. Germline V CDR1 and CDR2: SGDLS, YYNGEE. CDR3: CASSESPQTGSNQPQHF. For the CDR3, the DNA is TGTGCCAGCAGCGAGAGCCCCCAGACAGGGAGCAATCAGCCCCAGCATTTT.

The chain couples TRBV6-5 to TRBJ1-2; possible D gene TRBD1, 5 bases. This CDR3 is 15 amino acids long. Looked up from germline, CDR1 is MNHEY and CDR2 is SVGAGI. V lost 0 bases to trimming and J lost 7 bases, with 15 bases between them. The CDR3 protein is CASSYSGQGKGGYTF. The CDR3 DNA reads as TGTGCCAGCAGTTACTCGGGGCAGGGAAAGGGTGGCTACACCTTC.

The chain joins TRBV13 to TRBJ1-3; tentative D call: TRBD1 (6 bases). This CDR3 contains 16 residues. CDR1 and CDR2 (germline): PRHDT, FYEKMQ (reference sequence). Trimming pared 5 bases from V and 0 bases from J, leaving 14 bases between. CDR3 bases: TGTGCCAGCAGCCAACCTGGGGGGGCCTCTGGAAACACCATATATTTT. It encodes CASSQPGGASGNTIYF.

This chain links TRBV28 with TRBJ1-1; D is unclear. Germline CDR1 reads MDHEN; CDR2 reads SYDVKM. CDR3 length: 12 amino acids. The V gene lost 10 bases and the J gene lost 6 bases, with 15 bases spanning the gap. The CDR3 nucleotides read TGTGCCATCCTTGGGTCGGGTCCTGAAGCTTTCTTT. Protein product: CAILGSGPEAFF.

The J gene is TRBJ1-4, the V gene TRBV6-1; no clear D. V lost 2 bases and J 0 bases, leaving 16 bases between the germline ends. CDR1 and CDR2 (germline): MNHNS, SASEGT. The CDR3 loop spans 18 amino acids. CDR3 sequence: CASSETRRLISTNEKLFF. The CDR3 nucleotides are TGTGCCAGCAGTGAAACCCGCAGACTAATCTCAACTAATGAAAAACTGTTTTTT.

The chain joins TRBV9 to TRBJ1-1; TRBD1 matches 7 bases. Germline CDR1 reads SGDLS; CDR2 reads YYNGEE. This CDR3 has 15 amino acids. V lost 2 bases, J lost 3 bases, and 7 bases stayed unmatched. CDR3 nucleotides: TGTGCCAGCAGCGTTAGCGGGACAGCCGACACTGAAGCTTTCTTT. The encoded protein is CASSVSGTADTEAFF.

The chain carries TRBV9 and TRBJ2-7; D is perhaps TRBD1 (5 bases). Germline CDR1 reads SGDLS; CDR2 reads YYNGEE. The CDR3 totals 15 residues. V gave up 4 bases and J gave up 6 bases, with 20 bases separating them. The CDR3 loop reads CASSSEQAAPSEQYF. The DNA of the CDR3 is TGTGCCAGCAGCTCGGAACAGGCCGCCCCTTCCGAGCAGTACTTC.

V usage is TRBV19 and J usage is TRBJ1-2; 8 positions agree with TRBD1. CDR1 LNHDA and CDR2 SQIVND come from the germline V gene (reference sequence). The V gene end was trimmed by 10 bases and the J gene end by 4 bases; junction bases not matched to a gene: 11. The CDR3 runs to 14 residues. The CDR3, as DNA: TGTGCCACCTCATCGGACAGGGAAGGCTATGGCTACACCTTC. Residues: CATSSDREGYGYTF.